This entry describes one TCR beta chain. Its antigen is as yet unknown. These data come from a study of T cell responses to AZD1222 COVID-19 vaccine. About the study: Second-dose timings of about 4 or about 12 weeks were pooled.

TCRdb's table, derived via immunoSEQ multiplex PCR, lists solely in-frame clones and lacks some. The table shows roughly 84,000 clones, with roughly nine tenths occurring only once. Study-level findings and limits: Close to half of all spike-specific TCRs reportedly target regions of the variants that are unmutated. Clonal diversity was possibly underestimated; the donors were predominantly white British and more often female.

The clonotype was recovered from an adult in good health. The sequenced sample was peripheral blood, obtained on day 0 of AZD1222 vaccination.

CDR3 sequence (DNA): TGCGCCAGCAGCCAGGGACGACAGGCCAACTCCTACGAGCAGTACTTC. This sequence encodes CASSQGRQANSYEQYF. The genes are TRBV4-1 and TRBJ2-7; D possibly corresponds to TRBD1 (6 bases). Germline V gives CDR1 MGHRA, CDR2 YSYEKL. Trimming cost V 3 bases and J 0 bases, with 15 bases left between them. This CDR3 contains 16 residues.